The sequence of this TCR beta chain was determined in a study of blood T cell repertoires in COVID-19. Across the study: Spain, Italy and the United States supplied samples that represented acute and convalescent COVID-19.

The germline CDR1 and CDR2 sequences are SQVTM and ANQGSEA. V was trimmed by 7 bases and J by 4 bases, leaving 25 bases between them. CDR3 length equals 16 residues. Sequencing was performed with immunoSEQ multiplex PCR; in TCRdb, only in-frame clones are kept and a portion is missing. This table has about 68,000 clones, roughly 80% appearing once. The V gene is TRBV29-1, the J gene TRBJ1-1; the D gene is possibly TRBD1 (6 bases). This sequence was found in a man aged 50-60 years with active COVID-19. Sequencing was done on a sample of peripheral blood. CDR3 nucleotides: TGCAGCGCTGCGAGGGGGTCGGGGTATGAAGGCACTGAAGCTTTCTTT. Translating it yields CSAARGSGYEGTEAFF.